Included here is one TCR beta chain sequence, with context. The data stem from a study of blood T cell repertoires in COVID-19. Libraries were prepared by immunoSEQ multiplex PCR; TCRdb keeps only in-frame clonotypes and omits some of them. Of approximately 76,000 clones listed, roughly 88% are singletons. The sequence was collected from a human donor in a cohort sampled during active COVID-19. The sequenced sample was peripheral blood.

CDR3 in amino acids: CASSQRLAGGLSGNTIYF. DNA for the CDR3: TGTGCCAGCAGCCAAAGGTTGGCAGGGGGCCTCTCTGGAAACACCATATATTTT. The V and J genes are TRBV3-1 (or the pseudogene TRBV3-2) and TRBJ1-3, with 8 bases that match TRBD1. V was pared by 2 bases and J by 0 bases, with 9 bases of the junction left unmatched. This CDR3 is built from 18 residues. Looked up from germline, CDR1 is LGHDT and CDR2 is YNNKEL (reference sequence).